This TCR beta chain appears in the sequencing data of a study of T cell repertoires in cytomegalovirus infection. The wider study: Epitope selection comprised recently identified HLA-C-restricted CMV epitopes and well-studied HLA-B-restricted CMV epitopes. Indicated by public TCR beta signatures were CMV infection and matching HLA type.

In TCRdb, the reads were re-called with MiXCR into one record per CDR3 protein. Of 150,000 or so distinct CDR3 sequences detected, about 20% appear once; the ten largest clones hold about 25%. Study-level findings and limits: Clonotype analysis showed dominance of the ex vivo response by HLA-C-restricted CMV-specific TCR beta clonotypes. Carriers of CMV and the relevant HLA type were discriminated by public TCR beta frequency.

Comment on this clonotype: Its antigen is as yet unknown.

V was clipped by 7 bases and J by 0 bases; unmatched bases: 12. In germline, CDR1 is MDHEN, CDR2 SYDVKM. CDR3 length: 18 residues. The chain carries TRBV28 and TRBJ2-3, with 11 bases matching TRBD2. The receptor's source is a human donor in good health (CMV status not recorded). Some clones in this sample may be carry-over from other donors' samples. The sample in question was CD8+ T cells from cultured PBMCs, obtained from culture after CMV antigen stimulation. CDR3 sequence: CASNSMTSGITSTDTQYF. The CDR3 DNA follows: TGTGCCAGCAACTCGATGACTAGCGGGATAACTAGCACAGATACGCAGTATTTT.